This TCR beta chain was sequenced in a study of identical twins. TCRdb itself ran the 5' RACE reads through MiXCR, one entry per CDR3 protein. The table shows 200,000 to 250,000 distinct CDR3 sequences, with roughly 7% occurring only once. CDR3 length equals 15 residues. CDR1 is MNHNS, CDR2 SASEGT, per germline. Trimming removed 2 bases at V and 5 bases at J, with 15 bases between. This clonotype was recorded once. The same data also went into a second study, on yellow fever vaccine responses in identical twins.

The chain is built from TRBV6-1 and TRBJ2-5, with D possibly called TRBD1 or TRBD2 (5 bases each). The origin of this receptor is a woman under 30 in good health. The material sequenced was memory (CD45RO+) T cells sorted from blood. Here the CDR3 reads CASSEKGGGRETQYF. The CDR3 DNA reads TGTGCCAGCAGTGAAAAGGGTGGGGGAAGGGAGACCCAGTACTTC.